This T cell receptor (beta chain) was captured in a study of blood T cell repertoires in COVID-19. Overall study: COVID-19 samples collected from the United States, Italy and Spain covered acute and convalescent phases. The analysed material was cDNA or gDNA that came from T cells, B-cell-depleted T cells, or PBMCs.

In the source study's methods: How many nucleated cells were present was estimated from reference gene primer amplification. Using immunoSEQ multiplex PCR, the repertoire was profiled, and TCRdb retains in-frame clones only, with some absent. The V and J calls and clone size were taken over from that table, and D and trimming were inferred from the DNA. The sample carries about 36,000 clones, about nine tenths recorded once. This CDR3 spans 13 amino acids. V was clipped by 6 bases and J by 9 bases; unmatched bases: 8. This clone was detected a few times. Sequenced input: peripheral blood. The chain employs TRBV12-3 or TRBV12-4 and TRBJ1-5; 7 nucleotides match TRBD1. The receptor's source is a human donor in a cohort sampled during active COVID-19. The CDR3 loop is CASSRDRDGPQHF. The CDR3 region has the DNA TGTGCCAGCAGCCGTGACAGGGACGGGCCCCAGCATTTT.